Listed here are 5 T cell receptor beta chains from one sample, sequenced in a study of T cells after yellow fever vaccination. TCRdb redid the calling of the 5' RACE reads with MiXCR, one entry per CDR3 protein. The table lists around 250,000 distinct CDR3 sequences, about 5% of them singletons, with less than 3.5% in the top ten. Here the sequenced sample was CD4+ T cells sorted from PBMCs, taken on the day of the yellow fever booster vaccination. The receptors come from a man younger than 35 who received the YFV17D yellow fever vaccine.

The rearrangement joins TRBV5-6 to TRBJ2-5; D unresolved. The germline V and J ends were trimmed by 4 bases and 1 base, with 14 bases remaining between them. The CDR3 spans 15 residues. The germline gives CDR1 SGHDT, CDR2 YYEEEE. CDR3 DNA sequence: TGTGCCAGCAGCGACCAACAGCCGGGCCAAGAGACCCAGTACTTC. It translates to CASSDQQPGQETQYF.

The V gene is TRBV21-1, the J gene TRBJ1-1. TRBV21-1 is given as a pseudogene. This CDR3 is 16 amino acids long. The CDR3 DNA reads TGTGCCAGCAGCAAAGTTAGAAGACTCGCTAAGACTGAAGCTTTCTTT. Translating it yields CASSKVRRLAKTEAFF.

CDR3 bases: TGTGCCAGCAGCGCCGGGACGCTTTTCACCGGGGAGCTGTTTTTT. Translation: CASSAGTLFTGELFF. This chain links TRBV9 with TRBJ2-2; the D call may be TRBD1 or TRBD2 (5 bases each). V was shortened by 3 bases and J by 4 bases, with 13 bases between the two germline ends. Per germline, CDR1 SGDLS and CDR2 YYNGEE. CDR3 length: 15 residues.

This clonotype has a handful of counts. The chain links TRBV5-5 to TRBJ2-1; possibly TRBD1 for D (5 bases). This CDR3 spans 11 amino acids. Trimming took off 3 bases at V and 12 bases at J, with 10 bases between the two ends. Germline V gene lookup returns CDR1 SGHKS and CDR2 YYEKEE (reference sequence). CDR3 residues: CASSSLGAQFF. CDR3 nucleotide sequence: TGTGCCAGCAGCTCCCTAGGGGCGCAGTTCTTC.

This clonotype was observed a handful of times. The rearrangement joins TRBV5-5 to TRBJ2-3, with 7 bases matching TRBD2. V shed 1 base, J shed 0 bases, and the junction held 8 bases outside the gene matches. The CDR3 runs 17 residues. Germline CDR1 is SGHKS and CDR2 is YYEKEE (reference sequence). The CDR3 bases are TGTGCCAGCAGCTTGCTAAGGGGAGGGGATAGCACAGATACGCAGTATTTT. This translates into CASSLLRGGDSTDTQYF.